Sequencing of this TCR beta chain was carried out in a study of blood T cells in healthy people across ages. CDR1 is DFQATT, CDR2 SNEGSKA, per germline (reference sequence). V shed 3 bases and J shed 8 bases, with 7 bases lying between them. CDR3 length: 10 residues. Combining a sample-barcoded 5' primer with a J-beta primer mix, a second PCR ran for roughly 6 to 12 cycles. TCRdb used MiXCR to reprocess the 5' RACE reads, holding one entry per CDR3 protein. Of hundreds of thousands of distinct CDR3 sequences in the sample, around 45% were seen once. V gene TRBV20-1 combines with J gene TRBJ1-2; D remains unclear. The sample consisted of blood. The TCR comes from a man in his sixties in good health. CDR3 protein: CSASQAGYTF. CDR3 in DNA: TGCAGTGCTAGCCAGGCGGGCTACACCTTC.